The following is a T cell receptor (beta chain) sequence with its context. What it recognizes is unknown. The data derive from a study of T cell responses to AZD1222 COVID-19 vaccine. Study conclusions and caveats: Repertoires in all cases were sampled only once the peak T cell response had passed. Only a handful of individuals given AZD1222 were seropositive at baseline.

Using immunoSEQ multiplex PCR, the repertoire was profiled, and TCRdb retains in-frame clones only, with some absent. This table has 110,000 or so clones, 86% appearing once. The length of the CDR3 is 15 residues. Germline V gene sequence: CDR1 LNHDA, CDR2 SQIVND (reference sequence). With 4 bases clipped from V and 1 base from J, the junction kept 5 bases outside the gene matches. The specimen comprised peripheral blood, sampled 28 days after the second AZD1222 dose. The origin of this receptor is an adult who received the AZD1222 COVID-19 vaccine. This rearrangement joins TRBV19 to TRBJ1-1; 8 nucleotides match TRBD1. CDR3 sequence (DNA): TGTGCCAGTAGTACCTCGACAGGGGCGAACACTGAAGCTTTCTTT. Protein: CASSTSTGANTEAFF.